The 24 T cell receptor beta chains reported below all come from one sample, sequenced in a study of blood T cells in healthy people across ages (dated by TCRdb to 2014 to 2015). The library was obtained by 5' RACE. Sequencing instrument: Illumina HiSeq 2500. The second PCR ran for about 6 to 11 cycles and used a J-beta primer mix along with a sample-barcoded 5' primer. TCRdb trimmed the raw reads at Q25, called clones with MiXCR and kept productive beta chains. Entries are consolidated by CDR3 protein sequence, retaining the most common genes and DNA. Across this sample there are about 1 million distinct CDR3 sequences, with about 25% seen only once. The top ten constitute about 0.72% of the sample. These data were likewise used in another study, on T cells of mothers and their children.

The sequencing sample was made of blood. These receptors were taken from a girl aged 2-10 years in good health.

This clonotype was observed a few times. The V gene is TRBV4-3, the J gene TRBJ2-2; the match to TRBD1 covers 7 bases. Losses at the gene ends were 0 bases for V and 4 bases for J; bases not matched to a gene: 5. Germline V gene data show CDR1 as LGHNA and CDR2 as YSLEER. The CDR3 runs to 16 residues. The CDR3 DNA reads as TGCGCCAGCAGCCAAGACCGGGCAGGGGGCACCGGGGAGCTGTTTTTT. It codes for CASSQDRAGGTGELFF.

This clonotype appeared a few times. The J gene is TRBJ2-7, the V gene TRBV7-8, with D unclear. The CDR3 extends over 15 amino acids. V lost 2 bases to trimming and J lost 0 bases, with 11 bases between them. Germline V gives CDR1 SGHVS, CDR2 FQNEAQ. This CDR3 is CASSLTKTLSYEQYF. The CDR3 DNA follows: TGTGCCAGCAGCTTAACCAAAACCCTCTCCTACGAGCAGTACTTC.

The sample holds a few counts of this clonotype. Germline is not matched at one junction end, which may reflect a read error. The chain joins TRBV3-1 to TRBJ2-5; TRBD2 agrees at 9 bases. CDR1 is LGHDT and CDR2 is YNNKEL in the germline V gene (reference sequence). CDR3 size: 18 residues. The CDR3 DNA reads TGTGCCTGCAGCGCCTGGACAGACCGTCCCGCGGGAGGGGAGACCCAGTACTTC. Amino acid sequence: CACSAWTDRPAGGETQYF.

The J gene is TRBJ1-2, the V gene TRBV7-2; 7 bases agree with TRBD1. The CDR3 length is 15 residues. Germline-derived CDR1 and CDR2 are SGHTA and FQGNSA. Germline trimming cut 5 bases from V and 5 bases from J; bases unmatched to any gene: 11. CDR3 bases: TGTGCCAGCAGCGACCCCGACAGGGCTCAATATGGCTACACCTTC. This gives the protein CASSDPDRAQYGYTF. The full variable domain, rest sourced from reference TRBV7-2 and TRBJ1-2, is GAGVSQSPSNKVTEKGKDVELRCDPISGHTALYWYRQSLGQGLEFLIYFQGNSAPDKSGLPSDRFSAERTGGSVSTLTIQRTQQEDSAVYLCASSDPDRAQYGYTFGSGTRLTVV.

Only a few counts were recorded for this clonotype. The chain has TRBV5-1 and TRBJ2-5; D unclear. Looked up from germline, CDR1 is SGHRS and CDR2 is YFSETQ. The V end was cut by 4 bases, the J end by 2 bases, with 18 bases between. CDR3 length: 16 amino acids. The CDR3 loop is CASSPRPSTAQETQYF. The CDR3, as DNA: TGCGCCAGCAGCCCCCGACCCTCTACAGCTCAAGAGACCCAGTACTTC.

The J gene is TRBJ1-4, the V gene TRBV12-3 or TRBV12-4; tentatively, D is TRBD1 (6 bases). The ends were cut back, 6 bases at V and 7 bases at J, with 15 bases in the middle. This CDR3 region has 14 residues. The DNA of the CDR3 is TGTGCCAGCAGCATTATGGACAGTTTTGAAAAACTGTTTTTT. Translation gives CASSIMDSFEKLFF.

This chain connects TRBV18 to TRBJ2-1; a possible D gene is TRBD2 (7 bases). Germline V gives CDR1 KGHSH, CDR2 LQKENI. V lost 3 bases, J lost 0 bases, and 12 bases lay in between. The CDR3 extends over 16 amino acids. The CDR3 DNA follows: TGTGCCAGCTCACCCCTAGCGGACAGCTCCTACAATGAGCAGTTCTTC. Amino acids: CASSPLADSSYNEQFF.

The V gene is TRBV11-3, the J gene TRBJ2-3; 8 positions match TRBD2. The CDR3 is 16 amino acids. Germline CDR1 and CDR2: SGHNT and YENEEA. V was pared by 5 bases and J by 2 bases, with 9 bases of the junction left unmatched. CDR3 DNA: TGTGCCAGCAGCCGATCTAGCGGGCAATACACAGATACGCAGTATTTT. Translation: CASSRSSGQYTDTQYF.

The chain recombines TRBV2 with TRBJ2-4; D possibly matches TRBD1 or TRBD2 (5 bases each). V gave up 8 bases and J gave up 8 bases, with 19 bases separating them. Germline values: CDR1 SNHLY, CDR2 FYNNEI. CDR3 size: 14 residues. CDR3 sequence reads: CASGVGELMDIQYF. CDR3 DNA: TGTGCCAGCGGGGTAGGGGAGTTGATGGACATTCAGTACTTC.

This chain uses TRBV28 with TRBJ2-2; the D is unclear. V gave up 4 bases and J gave up 5 bases, with 5 bases separating them. Germline values: CDR1 MDHEN, CDR2 SYDVKM. This CDR3 comprises 12 residues. The CDR3 DNA sequence: TGTGCCAGCAGTTATAGAACCGGGGAGCTGTTTTTT. Protein sequence: CASSYRTGELFF.

The rearrangement links TRBV5-6 to TRBJ2-1, with 12 bases identical to TRBD2. Germline CDR1 SGHDT, CDR2 YYEEEE. The ends lost 6 bases at V and 6 bases at J; junction bases unmatched: 7. The CDR3 sequence is 15 residues long. Here the CDR3 reads CASNLAGGPINEQFF. The CDR3, as DNA: TGTGCCAGCAACCTAGCGGGAGGGCCGATCAATGAGCAGTTCTTC.

The V and J genes are TRBV29-1 and TRBJ2-5; D call uncertain. The end of the DNA aligns better with TRBJ2-7, so the J call may be wrong. Germline V gives CDR1 SQVTM, CDR2 ANQGSEA. This CDR3 comprises 10 residues. CDR3 coding DNA: TGCAGCGTTGTGGCCGACGAGCAGTACTTC. This sequence encodes CSVVADEQYF.

This sequence joins TRBV13 and TRBJ2-1; 8 bases agree with TRBD2. From germline, CDR1 is PRHDT and CDR2 FYEKMQ (reference sequence). There are 16 residues in the CDR3. Trimming at V came to 2 bases and at J to 8 bases, leaving 11 bases not matched to a gene. This CDR3 reads CASSLSLTSADYEQFF. CDR3 nucleotide sequence: TGTGCCAGCAGCTTATCCCTGACTAGCGCAGACTATGAGCAGTTCTTC.

J is TRBJ1-5 and V is TRBV7-9, with 11 bases fitting TRBD1. The V gene's germline CDR1 is SEHNR and CDR2 FQNEAQ (reference sequence). The CDR3 is 17 residues long. With V trimmed by 5 bases and J by 4 bases, 10 bases remained unmatched. CDR3 loop: CASSPPFGQGANQPQHF. CDR3 bases: TGTGCCAGCAGCCCCCCTTTCGGACAGGGGGCAAATCAGCCCCAGCATTTT.

The rearrangement uses TRBV28 and TRBJ1-2; D is undetermined. CDR3 size: 14 residues. Germline V lookup: CDR1 MDHEN, CDR2 SYDVKM. The ends were cut back, 6 bases at V and 2 bases at J, with 13 bases in the middle. The CDR3 here is CASSPHIANYGYTF. The CDR3 DNA reads as TGTGCCAGCAGCCCTCACATAGCCAACTATGGCTACACCTTC.

This clonotype was observed a few times. The chain links TRBV7-9 to TRBJ1-3, with D unclear. The CDR3 runs to 13 residues. The V end lost 8 bases, the J end lost 6 bases, and 14 bases lay between the germline ends. CDR1 and CDR2 from the germline V gene are SEHNR and FQNEAQ (reference sequence). The DNA of the CDR3 is TGTGCCAGCCTCTCGGAAACAGAAAACACCATATATTTT. Protein sequence: CASLSETENTIYF. Full variable domain (rest looked up from reference TRBV7-9 and TRBJ1-3): DTGVSQNPRHKITKRGQNVTFRCDPISEHNRLYWYRQTLGQGPEFLTYFQNEAQLEKSRLLSDRFSAERPKGSFSTLEIQRTEQGDSAMYLCASLSETENTIYFGEGSWLTVV.

The chain is built from TRBV20-1 and TRBJ2-5, with a tentative D call TRBD2 (7 bases). V lost 4 bases and J lost 5, with 20 bases in between. The CDR3 sequence is 15 residues long. CDR1 is DFQATT and CDR2 is SNEGSKA in the germline V gene (reference sequence). The CDR3, as DNA: TGCAGTGCTATAGATATTGGGGGGGCGATGGAGACCCAGTACTTC. It translates to CSAIDIGGAMETQYF.

This chain connects TRBV5-6 to TRBJ1-4; D is possibly TRBD1 (6 bases). The germline gives CDR1 SGHDT, CDR2 YYEEEE. V was cut by 4 bases and J by 8 bases, with 15 bases left in between. The CDR3 spans 14 residues. DNA of the CDR3: TGTGCCAGCAGCCCACAGGGCTGGGGAGAAAAACTGTTTTTT. It is translated as CASSPQGWGEKLFF.

This clonotype was seen only a few times. This chain joins TRBV9 and TRBJ2-1; 7 nucleotides line up with TRBD1. With 4 bases clipped from V and 8 bases from J, the junction kept 15 bases outside the gene matches. CDR1 and CDR2 (germline): SGDLS, YYNGEE. This CDR3 is 16 amino acids long. The CDR3 protein is CASSLHLRTGQDEQFF. DNA for the CDR3: TGTGCCAGCAGCCTGCACCTACGGACAGGACAAGATGAGCAGTTCTTC.

In DNA, the CDR3 is TGTGCTAGTGGTTCGGGACAGGCTGGGGTCACTGAAGCTTTCTTT. The encoded protein is CASGSGQAGVTEAFF. This sequence joins TRBV12-5 and TRBJ1-1; 8 nucleotides match TRBD1. CDR3 length: 15 residues. J gave up 4 bases and V 4 bases, and 8 bases lay outside the gene matches. The V gene's germline CDR1 is LGHNT and CDR2 FRNRAP.

This chain connects TRBV2 to TRBJ2-1; D might be TRBD1 or TRBD2, each matching 6 bases. CDR3 length equals 14 residues. Per germline, CDR1 SNHLY and CDR2 FYNNEI. Trimming stripped 8 bases from V and 4 bases from J, with 15 bases between. CDR3 sequence: CASRAGGAYNEQFF. CDR3 DNA sequence: TGTGCCAGCCGGGCCGGGGGCGCGTACAATGAGCAGTTCTTC.

V usage is TRBV27 and J usage is TRBJ2-1, with 9 bases identical to TRBD2. V gave up 7 bases and J gave up 1 base; unmatched junction bases: 5. Germline CDR1 and CDR2: MNHEY and SMNVEV (reference sequence). The CDR3 is made up of 15 amino acids. Here the CDR3 DNA reads TGTGCCAGCATCTCTCTAGCGGGATCCTACAATGAGCAGTTCTTC. Protein product: CASISLAGSYNEQFF.

This clonotype was counted between two and nine times. This rearrangement joins TRBV27 to TRBJ2-5; tentatively, D is TRBD2 (6 bases). V was trimmed by 5 bases and J by 1 base, leaving 11 bases between them. The CDR3 sequence is 14 residues long. Germline V gene lookup returns CDR1 MNHEY and CDR2 SMNVEV (reference sequence). The CDR3 coding sequence is TGTGCCAGCAGTCAAGCGGGTTTCCAAGAGACCCAGTACTTC. Its protein is CASSQAGFQETQYF.

This clonotype was found a few times. V and J are TRBV29-1 and TRBJ1-3, with D possibly being TRBD1 (6 bases). CDR1 is SQVTM and CDR2 is ANQGSEA in the germline V gene. Trimming left V 3 bases short and J 1 base short, with 7 bases between. The CDR3 has 13 residues. Written as DNA, the CDR3 is TGCAGCGTTGAGAGGGGGTCTGGAAACACCATATATTTT. It is translated as CSVERGSGNTIYF.